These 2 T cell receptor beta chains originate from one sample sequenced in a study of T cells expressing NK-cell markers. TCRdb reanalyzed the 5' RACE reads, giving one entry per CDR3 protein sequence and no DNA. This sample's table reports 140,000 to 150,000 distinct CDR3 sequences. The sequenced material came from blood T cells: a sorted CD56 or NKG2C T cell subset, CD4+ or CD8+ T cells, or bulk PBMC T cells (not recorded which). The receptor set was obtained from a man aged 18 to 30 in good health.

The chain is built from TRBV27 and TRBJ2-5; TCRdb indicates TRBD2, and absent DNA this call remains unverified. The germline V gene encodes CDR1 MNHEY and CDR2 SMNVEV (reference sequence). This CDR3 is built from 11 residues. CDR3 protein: CASQGGLAQYF.

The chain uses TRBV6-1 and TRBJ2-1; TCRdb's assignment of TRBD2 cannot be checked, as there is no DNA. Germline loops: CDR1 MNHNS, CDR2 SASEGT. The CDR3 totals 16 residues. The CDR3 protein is CASSVKLAGGPVEQFF.